This T cell receptor (beta chain) was identified in a study of T cells in localized non-small cell lung cancer. Broader study findings: Overall survival was longer when the density of T cells in the blood was higher.

V was shortened by 0 bases and J by 2 bases, with 13 bases between the two germline ends. This CDR3 spans 16 amino acids. The V gene's germline CDR1 is MNHEY and CDR2 SVGAGI. Worth noting for this clone: The antigen is unknown.

Profiling relied on immunoSEQ multiplex PCR, and the TCRdb table lists in-frame clones only, not all of them. The repertoire holds tens of thousands of clones, with roughly nine tenths as singletons. Sequenced here: peripheral blood, sampled before any cancer treatment. This TCR was recovered from a man aged 35 to 70 with stage I lung adenocarcinoma. This chain joins TRBV6-5 and TRBJ1-2; the D gene is possibly TRBD1 (6 bases). The CDR3 is CASSYSGGAQNYGYTF. CDR3 bases: TGTGCCAGCAGTTACTCAGGGGGGGCACAAAACTATGGCTACACCTTC.